The 30 T cell receptor beta chains in this list originate from one sample, sequenced in a study of CD8+ T cells in alopecia areata. Extracted RNA was reverse transcribed into cDNA, the sequencing template. Sequencing used immunoSEQ multiplex PCR; TCRdb keeps in-frame clones, though not all of them. The data contain more than 200,000 clones, 67% of them singletons. The source material was CD4+ T cells sorted from blood, sampled at week 0. All receptors derive from a human donor with alopecia areata.

The chain recombines TRBV29-1 with TRBJ2-7; 7 nucleotides match TRBD1. This CDR3 contains 12 residues. Germline CDR1 and CDR2: SQVTM and ANQGSEA. V shed 1 base and J 5 bases; nucleotides not matched to a gene: 2. The CDR3, as DNA: TGCAGCGTTGAAGGGACAGGTAACGAGCAGTACTTC. Translation gives CSVEGTGNEQYF.

This chain connects TRBV5-1 to TRBJ2-1; D perhaps matches TRBD2 (6 bases). V was clipped by 6 bases and J by 6 bases, with 16 bases between them. Looked up from germline, CDR1 is SGHRS and CDR2 is YFSETQ. This CDR3 region has 14 residues. The DNA of the CDR3 is TGCGCCAGCAAGAGTGGGGGGTTCGGCAATGAGCAGTTCTTC. As protein: CASKSGGFGNEQFF.

The chain is built from TRBV7-2 and TRBJ2-7; D not certain. The V gene lost 4 bases and the J gene lost 7 bases, with 14 bases spanning the gap. CDR3 length: 13 residues. Germline CDR1 reads SGHTA; CDR2 reads FQGNSA. The CDR3 here is CASSYTHRSEQYF. CDR3 DNA sequence: TGTGCCAGCAGCTATACACACCGGTCGGAGCAGTACTTC. Drawing the rest from reference TRBV7-2 and TRBJ2-7, the complete variable domain is GAGVSQSPSNKVTEKGKDVELRCDPISGHTALYWYRQSLGQGLEFLIYFQGNSAPDKSGLPSDRFSAERTGGSVSTLTIQRTQQEDSAVYLCASSYTHRSEQYFGPGTRLTVT.

V and J are TRBV30 and TRBJ1-2; the D is unclear. The V end was cut by 0 bases, the J end by 7 bases, with 12 bases between. Germline values: CDR1 GTSNPN, CDR2 SVGIG (reference sequence). The CDR3 spans 13 residues. CDR3 loop: CAWSVGSTTGYTF. The CDR3 DNA reads TGTGCCTGGAGTGTTGGGTCGACGACTGGCTACACCTTC.

V and J are TRBV30 and TRBJ2-2, with D unresolved. V was clipped by 1 base and J by 4 bases, with 7 bases between them. The CDR3 sequence is 13 residues long. Germline V lookup: CDR1 GTSNPN, CDR2 SVGIG (reference sequence). The CDR3 spells CAWSAKGTGELFF. The CDR3 nucleotides are TGTGCCTGGAGTGCCAAGGGCACCGGGGAGCTGTTTTTT. The complete variable domain, with remaining parts taken from reference TRBV30 and TRBJ2-2, reads SQTIHQWPATLVQPVGSPLSLECTVEGTSNPNLYWYRQAAGRGLQLLFYSVGIGQISSEVPQNLSASRPQDRQFILSSKKLLLSDSGFYLCAWSAKGTGELFFGEGSRLTVL.

This rearrangement joins TRBV27 to TRBJ2-3; 8 bases line up with TRBD1. V gave up 2 bases and J gave up 0 bases; unmatched junction bases: 4. Per the germline V gene, CDR1 is MNHEY and CDR2 is SMNVEV (reference sequence). CDR3 size: 16 residues. CDR3 loop: CASSLTTGVSTDTQYF. CDR3 sequence (DNA): TGTGCCAGCAGTTTAACGACAGGGGTTAGCACAGATACGCAGTATTTT.

The chain has TRBV5-1 and TRBJ1-1; 8 positions match TRBD1. V dropped 4 bases and J dropped 1; count of bases not matched to a gene: 6. The CDR3 consists of 15 residues. Germline V CDR1 and CDR2: SGHRS, YFSETQ. This CDR3 is CASSLDRVRNTEAFF. CDR3 coding DNA: TGCGCCAGCAGCCTGGACAGGGTACGGAACACTGAAGCTTTCTTT.

This clone was picked up one time. CDR3 sequence reads: CASSDEGRGSPLHF. CDR3 nucleotide sequence: TGTGCCAGTAGCGACGAGGGAAGAGGTTCACCCCTCCACTTT. The rearrangement links TRBV19 to TRBJ1-6; the D is unclear. V lost 6 bases and J 9 bases, leaving 15 bases between the germline ends. This CDR3 spans 14 amino acids. The germline gives CDR1 LNHDA, CDR2 SQIVND (reference sequence).

The V and J genes are TRBV5-6 and TRBJ2-1; D is perhaps TRBD1 (8 bases). This CDR3 has 13 amino acids. V lost 3 bases to trimming and J lost 8 bases, with 12 bases between them. Looked up from germline, CDR1 is SGHDT and CDR2 is YYEEEE. The CDR3 DNA reads as TGTGCCAGCAGCTGGACAGGGAGGGATGAGCAGTTCTTC. It encodes CASSWTGRDEQFF.

The genes are TRBV9 and TRBJ1-6, with D possibly matching TRBD1 (6 bases). The V gene's germline CDR1 is SGDLS and CDR2 YYNGEE. This CDR3 has 15 amino acids. V lost 0 bases and J 6 bases, leaving 10 bases between the germline ends. CDR3 in amino acids: CASSVAARGNSPLHF. In nucleotides, the CDR3 is TGTGCCAGCAGCGTAGCGGCCAGGGGTAATTCACCCCTCCACTTT.

Notes on this clone: This may come from a read error, since a much larger clone is one base off. The chain combines TRBV7-9 with TRBJ2-2; no clear D. With 2 bases removed from V and 1 base from J, the gap between germline ends came to 2 bases. The CDR3 totals 13 residues. Per germline, CDR1 SEHNR and CDR2 FQNEAQ (reference sequence). The CDR3 loop reads CASSLRNTGELFF. The CDR3 coding sequence is TGTGCCAGCAGCTTACGGAACACCGGGGAGCTGTTTTTT.

This clone was observed a single time. The genes are TRBV29-1 and TRBJ1-4; D is unresolved. The V and J ends lost 4 bases and 0 bases respectively, with 9 bases between them. The germline V gene encodes CDR1 SQVTM and CDR2 ANQGSEA. CDR3 length equals 14 residues. DNA for the CDR3: TGCAGCGTTGTTACAGTTGCAACTAATGAAAAACTGTTTTTT. Protein: CSVVTVATNEKLFF. The full variable domain, with the rest looked up from reference TRBV29-1 and TRBJ1-4, is SAVISQKPSRDICQRGTSLTIQCQVDSQVTMMFWYRQQPGQSLTLIATANQGSEATYESGFVIDKFPISRPNLTFSTLTVSNMSPEDSSIYLCSVVTVATNEKLFFGSGTQLSVL.

This clone was detected a few times. This chain links TRBV23-1 with TRBJ2-5, with D perhaps TRBD1 (6 bases). TRBV23-1 is filed as an ORF, its function uncertain. This CDR3 spans 14 amino acids. Trimming left V 4 bases short and J 1 base short, with 10 bases between. This CDR3 reads CASSPDRSQETQYF. In DNA, the CDR3 is TGCGCCAGCAGTCCGGACAGATCCCAAGAGACCCAGTACTTC.

The sample holds a few counts of this clone. CDR3 residues: CASSPRTESQETQYF. The DNA of the CDR3 is TGCGCCAGCAGCCCGCGGACAGAGAGCCAAGAGACCCAGTACTTC. The chain is built from TRBV5-1 and TRBJ2-5, with D possibly TRBD1 on 6 matching bases. Germline V gives CDR1 SGHRS, CDR2 YFSETQ. The CDR3 covers 15 residues. V shed 4 bases and J shed 1 base, with 14 bases lying between them.

This chain joins TRBV30 and TRBJ2-3; no clear D gene. Germline V gene data show CDR1 as GTSNPN and CDR2 as SVGIG (reference sequence). The CDR3 is 15 residues long. V was shortened by 2 bases and J by 0 bases, with 12 bases between the two germline ends. DNA for the CDR3: TGTGCCTGGAGTACCCTCGGGCTTAGCACAGATACGCAGTATTTT. This encodes CAWSTLGLSTDTQYF.

CDR3: CASSGRANSHEQFF. In DNA, the CDR3 is TGTGCCAGCAGTGGACGGGCAAATTCCCATGAGCAGTTCTTC. The rearrangement links TRBV6-1 to TRBJ2-1; no reliable D call. There are 14 residues in the CDR3. Trimming stripped 4 bases from V and 8 bases from J, with 15 bases between. Germline V gene data show CDR1 as MNHNS and CDR2 as SASEGT.

The chain joins TRBV7-2 to TRBJ2-3, with D possibly matching TRBD1 (6 bases). V was pared by 5 bases and J by 5 bases, with 11 bases between. The CDR3 totals 13 residues. Germline V gives CDR1 SGHTA, CDR2 FQGNSA. The CDR3 sequence is CASSQAGVDTQYF. Written as DNA, the CDR3 is TGTGCCAGCAGCCAGGCAGGGGTAGATACGCAGTATTTT.

This chain joins TRBV4-2 and TRBJ2-1; 8 bases match TRBD2. CDR3 length equals 16 residues. Trimming at V came to 1 base and at J to 8 bases, leaving 10 bases not matched to a gene. From germline, CDR1 is LGHNA and CDR2 YNFKEQ. CDR3 coding DNA: TGTGCCAGCAGCCAAGTGGGCAGCGGGGGACTTTATGAGCAGTTCTTC. Amino acids: CASSQVGSGGLYEQFF.

A remark on this clone: Other DNA sequences within the sample encode an identical CDR3. The chain carries TRBV5-1 and TRBJ2-3, with 7 bases matching TRBD1. V lost 2 bases to trimming and J lost 6 bases; unmatched junction nucleotides: 3. This CDR3 contains 13 residues. Germline CDR1 and CDR2: SGHRS and YFSETQ. In nucleotides, the CDR3 is TGCGCCAGCAGCTTACAGGGGAGTGATACGCAGTATTTT. This translates into CASSLQGSDTQYF.

The V gene is TRBV29-1, the J gene TRBJ1-2; a weak D match, TRBD1 (5 bases). Germline V gene data show CDR1 as SQVTM and CDR2 as ANQGSEA. The CDR3 contains 10 residues. Trimming took off 7 bases at V and 7 bases at J, with 10 bases between the two ends. The CDR3 nucleotides are TGCAGCGCGGGGCAGGCTGGCTACACCTTC. This encodes CSAGQAGYTF.

In its sample, this clone was seen a few times. V is TRBV5-1 and J is TRBJ1-1; no clear D gene. The germline V gene has CDR1 SGHRS and CDR2 YFSETQ. The CDR3 length is 13 residues. Trimming took off 0 bases at V and 7 bases at J, with 10 bases between the two ends. CDR3 nucleotides: TGCGCCAGCAGCTTGGACAGCCTCAGTGAAGCTTTCTTT. Protein sequence: CASSLDSLSEAFF.

The chain uses TRBV13 and TRBJ1-2; 10 bases match TRBD1. The germline gives CDR1 PRHDT, CDR2 FYEKMQ (reference sequence). The length of the CDR3 is 15 residues. Unmatched junction bases numbered 6, after V lost 5 bases and J lost 3 bases. CDR3 region: CASSRQGAGDYGYTF. The CDR3 DNA follows: TGTGCCAGCAGCCGACAGGGGGCAGGTGACTATGGCTACACCTTC.

The chain combines TRBV5-1 with TRBJ1-5; a possible D gene is TRBD1 (5 bases). CDR1 and CDR2 (germline): SGHRS, YFSETQ. The CDR3 spans 15 residues. The V gene lost 4 bases and the J gene lost 0 bases, with 11 bases spanning the gap. CDR3 amino acids: CASSPGPVSNQPQHF. CDR3 nucleotides: TGCGCCAGCAGCCCGGGGCCGGTTAGCAATCAGCCCCAGCATTTT.

The chain carries TRBV30 and TRBJ2-3; weak D call: TRBD1 (5 bases). CDR1 GTSNPN and CDR2 SVGIG come from the germline V gene (reference sequence). The V end was cut by 2 bases, the J end by 3 bases, with 9 bases between. The CDR3 totals 13 residues. The DNA of the CDR3 is TGTGCCTGGAGTTACCGACAGACAGATACGCAGTATTTT. This codes for CAWSYRQTDTQYF.

CDR3 DNA sequence: TGCAGCGCCAGAACGGGAAATGGGCAAGAGACCCAGTACTTC. Protein sequence: CSARTGNGQETQYF. The genes are TRBV29-1 and TRBJ2-5, with D tentatively TRBD2 (5 bases). CDR3 size: 14 residues. V was pared by 7 bases and J by 2 bases, with 17 bases between. The V gene's germline CDR1 is SQVTM and CDR2 ANQGSEA.

A few counts support this clone. The rearrangement joins TRBV6-5 to TRBJ1-5; 9 bases are a match to TRBD1. The CDR3 extends over 14 amino acids. V gave up 2 bases and J gave up 7 bases; unmatched junction bases: 3. Germline V CDR1 and CDR2: MNHEY, SVGAGI. The CDR3 sequence: CASSYKGQGQPQHF. CDR3 nucleotides: TGTGCCAGCAGTTACAAGGGACAGGGCCAGCCCCAGCATTTT.

V is TRBV25-1 and J is TRBJ2-5, with D maybe TRBD2 (6 bases). Between the trimmed V and J ends, which lost 1 base and 3 bases, there was a span of 6 bases. Germline V gene sequence: CDR1 MGHDK, CDR2 SYGVNS. The CDR3 has 13 residues. CDR3 nucleotide sequence: TGTGCCAGCAGTGAATCGGGGGAAGAGACCCAGTACTTC. Protein sequence: CASSESGEETQYF.

This clone showed up just once. The chain's CDR3 is CASSPLNHSPGTGELFF. The DNA of the CDR3 is TGTGCCAGCTCACCACTCAATCATTCCCCGGGAACCGGGGAGCTGTTTTTT. This sequence joins TRBV18 and TRBJ2-2, with D maybe TRBD2 (5 bases). CDR1 and CDR2 from the germline V gene are KGHSH and LQKENI. The V end lost 1 base, the J end lost 5 bases, and 17 bases lay between the germline ends. The CDR3 totals 17 residues.

The gene calls are TRBV29-1 and TRBJ1-2; D uncertain. Germline CDR1 and CDR2: SQVTM and ANQGSEA. This CDR3 contains 14 residues. The ends were cut back, 6 bases at V and 1 base at J, with 15 bases in the middle. This CDR3 is CSVRRAGLNYGYTF. The CDR3 DNA reads TGCAGCGTACGAAGGGCAGGACTTAACTATGGCTACACCTTC.

The chain carries TRBV29-1 and TRBJ1-4, with 7 bases lining up with TRBD1. The germline V gene has CDR1 SQVTM and CDR2 ANQGSEA. V gave up 4 bases and J gave up 4 bases; unmatched junction bases: 6. CDR3 length equals 14 residues. In DNA, the CDR3 is TGCAGCGTTGCCCCGACAGGGATTAATGAAAAACTGTTTTTT. Protein product: CSVAPTGINEKLFF.